The 6 T cell receptor beta chains listed next were all sequenced from one sample in a study of OX40 agonist ivuxolimab in advanced cancers. Some clones are missing from TCRdb's copy, which holds only in-frame ones; the method was immunoSEQ multiplex PCR. The sample consists of 35,000 to 45,000 clones, roughly nine tenths of them appearing once. Sample: CD4+ or CD8+ T cells sorted from blood, taken in a trial of the OX40 agonist ivuxolimab. Receptors were obtained from an adult with an advanced solid tumor such as melanoma, head and neck, liver or kidney cancer.

The gene calls are TRBV6-1 and TRBJ1-2, with 7 bases fitting TRBD1. This CDR3 is 12 amino acids long. Trimming cost V 11 bases and J 7 bases; bases outside gene matches: 10. Germline V lookup: CDR1 MNHNS, CDR2 SASEGT. The CDR3 spells CAANRQGTGYTF. CDR3 coding DNA: TGTGCCGCCAACCGACAGGGAACTGGCTACACCTTC.

The genes are TRBV27 and TRBJ1-6, with D perhaps matching TRBD1 (6 bases). Germline CDR1 reads MNHEY; CDR2 reads SMNVEV (reference sequence). The CDR3 consists of 15 residues. Trimming pared 0 bases from V and 7 bases from J, leaving 10 bases between. CDR3 protein: CASSLSRTENSPLHF. DNA for the CDR3: TGTGCCAGCAGTTTATCTCGGACAGAGAATTCACCCCTCCACTTT.

V usage is TRBV18 and J usage is TRBJ1-1; tentatively, D is TRBD1 (6 bases). The V gene lost 7 bases and the J gene lost 1 base, with 13 bases spanning the gap. Germline V gene lookup returns CDR1 KGHSH and CDR2 LQKENI. The CDR3 is made up of 14 amino acids. The DNA for the CDR3 is TGTGCCAGCTTTATGCCGGGACAGAACACTGAAGCTTTCTTT. Translating gives CASFMPGQNTEAFF.

The chain links TRBV18 to TRBJ2-1, with 11 bases fitting TRBD1. There are 16 residues in the CDR3. Germline V gene sequence: CDR1 KGHSH, CDR2 LQKENI. The junction had 7 bases not matched to a gene; V was cut back by 3 bases and J by 6 bases. CDR3 DNA: TGTGCCAGCTCACCTACCGGGACAGGGGGGGGCAATGAGCAGTTCTTC. Its protein is CASSPTGTGGGNEQFF.

CDR3 residues: CASSPLGTGRNTIYF. CDR3 sequence (DNA): TGTGCCAGCTCACCCCTAGGGACAGGGAGAAACACCATATATTTT. This sequence joins TRBV18 and TRBJ1-3; TRBD1 matches at 9 bases. Germline CDR1 and CDR2: KGHSH and LQKENI. The CDR3 length is 15 residues. The V segment lost 3 bases and the J segment 5 bases; nucleotides outside the gene matches: 5.

The chain uses TRBV25-1 and TRBJ2-3; the match to TRBD2 covers 11 bases. There are 15 residues in the CDR3. Germline V gene sequence: CDR1 MGHDK, CDR2 SYGVNS. With V trimmed by 3 bases and J by 2 bases, 1 base remained unmatched. CDR3 in DNA: TGTGCCAGCAGTGAGACTAGCGGGGCCACAGATACGCAGTATTTT. Protein sequence: CASSETSGATDTQYF.